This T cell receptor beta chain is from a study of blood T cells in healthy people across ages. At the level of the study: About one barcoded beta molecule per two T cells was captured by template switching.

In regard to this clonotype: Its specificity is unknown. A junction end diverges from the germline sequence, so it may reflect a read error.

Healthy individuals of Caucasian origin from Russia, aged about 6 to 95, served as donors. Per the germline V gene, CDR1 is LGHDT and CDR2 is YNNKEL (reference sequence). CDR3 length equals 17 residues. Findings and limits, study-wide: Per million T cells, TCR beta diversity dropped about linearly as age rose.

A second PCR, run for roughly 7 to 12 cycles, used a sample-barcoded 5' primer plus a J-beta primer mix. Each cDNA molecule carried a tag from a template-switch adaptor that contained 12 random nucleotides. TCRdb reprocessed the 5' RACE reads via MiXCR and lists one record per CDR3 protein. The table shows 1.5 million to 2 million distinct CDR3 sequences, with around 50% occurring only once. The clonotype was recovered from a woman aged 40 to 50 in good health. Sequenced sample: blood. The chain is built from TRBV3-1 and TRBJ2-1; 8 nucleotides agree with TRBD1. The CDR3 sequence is CASSPGQGQGRYNEQFF. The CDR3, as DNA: TGTGCCAGTAGCCCAGGACAGGGACAAGGGAGATACAATGAGCAGTTCTTC.